This T cell receptor (beta chain) originates from a study of cytomegalovirus exposure and HLA in healthy donors listed by TCRdb under 2017. In the study overall: According to an earlier analysis of a few hundred of the donors, about 179 million T cells yielded 117 million unique TCR beta sequences and less than 300 Gb of sequence data. Approximately 300 gigabases of sequencing data and roughly 80 million unique TCR sequences made up an early release that covered fewer than 650 HLA-typed donors. Of the roughly 410 genotyped donors, 81% were placed in the genetic ancestry cluster associated with self-reported Caucasian donors. The study aimed to test whether cataloging public T cell receptors could reveal signatures of past pathogen exposure. Using immunosequencing, the study profiled T cell repertoires from fewer than 700 subjects and related those repertoires to cytomegalovirus serostatus. Along with the roughly 700-subject first cohort, a separate validation cohort of over a hundred different subjects was used. To predict cytomegalovirus infection status, the study combined high-throughput TCR immunosequencing, statistical association of individual TCRs with disease status, and machine learning. A later analysis re-analyzed previously published TCR beta repertoires from 660 or so donors and added high-resolution HLA genotyping to study TCR occurrence patterns. The later analysis used no new phenotypic data to find candidate immune exposures, relying instead on TCR beta sequences and their occurrence across donors. To decide whether each TCR beta V gene segment behaved as functional or pseudogenic, an earlier analysis of over 500 of the donors relied on high-throughput TCR beta sequencing. Alongside the repertoire data, information on donor age, sex, ethnicity and CMV serostatus was compiled. Genome-wide SNP genotypes for about 60% of the 666 donors were used in a later genetic analysis, which treated that subset as a discovery cohort. All discovery cohort repertoires had been generated on a single sequencing platform. HLA typing included class I and class II loci at four-digit resolution. Typing coverage differed by locus: A, B, C, DRB1 and DQB1 were typed in about 620-640 donors, DQA1 in approximately 520, DPA1 in 606, and DPB1 in just under 480. About 5 DR-DQ haplotypes were handled as single units for association and clustering, since linkage in the cohort was strong. Among around 400 genotyped donors of the cohort, an average of about 220,000 unique TCR beta nucleotide sequences was sequenced per donor, of which about 18% were non-productive. Study-level results and caveats: In a later genetic analysis, a missense DCLRE1C variant was associated with V-gene and J-gene trimming of TCR beta chains, and the association was replicated in an independent cohort. Sequencing depth was assumed to be roughly uniform across donors in the presence/absence analyses, though that assumption may not hold. A cluster of highly shared sequence variants was judged likely to represent a technical artifact of the sequencing pipeline. In this cohort, only TCR beta chains were sequenced, and detectable features were limited by the absence of alpha or paired-chain data. Compared with equally common non-associated chains, HLA-associated TCR beta chains in a later analysis were more clonally expanded and had lower generation probabilities. Because HLA typing was missing for some donors at each locus, association tests included only the typed subset. According to a later genetic analysis, donors in an Asian-associated ancestry cluster had fewer N-insertions in productive TCRs than the approximately 670-donor mean. In an earlier analysis of roughly 500 of the donors, most TCR beta V segments appeared in productive rearrangements about 87% or about 30% of the time, broadly matching IMGT annotations. Correlated functional status among segregating V segments might reflect linkage disequilibrium, but an unknown experimental factor could not be ruled out. In a later analysis, the rate of TCR association differed among HLA loci, with DRB1 alleles having the most associated TCRs and HLA-C alleles having the fewest. A later analysis reported that several top co-occurrence clusters appeared linked to parvovirus B19, influenza, CMV and Epstein-Barr virus. Specific HLA alleles were associated with 16,951 TCR beta sequences at a false discovery rate of 0.05 in a later analysis. The study gave a list of about 150 TCR beta chains associated with cytomegalovirus. The 87-base-pair reads could not distinguish some IMGT-functional V segments, including TRBV6-2 and TRBV6-3, so those segments were excluded. The earlier analysis of about 600 of the donors excluded fewer than 20 rarely observed V segments, including chromosome 9 orphons, because counts were too low. The classifier was reported to diagnose cytomegalovirus status with high specificity and sensitivity in both the original and validation cohorts. Across donors, most TCR sequences were observed very rarely, whereas some public TCRs were present in many individuals. A further reported finding was that TCR beta sequences accurately predicted the HLA-A and HLA-B alleles for most subjects in the first cohort. Three of the identified cytomegalovirus-associated TCR beta chains were confirmed in vitro to be specific for cytomegalovirus antigens. When HLA alleles, especially DR and DQ, strongly co-occurred, TCR associations were difficult to assign to individual alleles. For the cohort, immune exposure information was limited to CMV serostatus. A later analysis found that most CMV-associated TCR beta chains appeared HLA-restricted, with HLA associations seemingly driven largely by CMV exposure. It was suggested by the authors that the approach could potentially be generalized to other disease states and immunological phenotypes.

At the junction V is shortened by 2 bases and J by 0 bases; bases outside the gene matches: 7. The CDR3 has 17 amino acids, counting the end cysteine and phenylalanine. CDR3 DNA is the only sequence kept; it has 51 bases, read in frame from the first base. From a lookup of the germline V gene (reference sequence), CDR1 and CDR2 are MNHEY and SMNVEV. A word on this clone: Its antigen is not yet known. No much larger clonotype is one base removed from it; base qualities were not supplied.

The cohort was made up of several hundred healthy bone marrow donors. At the time of sampling, every cohort member was nominally healthy, though immune exposures that went unrecorded were likely present. The donor tested CMV seropositive, placing the donor among the 289 seropositive members of the cohort. A peripheral blood sample was provided by each donor, and peripheral blood mononuclear cells were used for TCR beta sequencing. Genomic DNA was extracted from the blood cell samples with the Qiagen DNeasy Blood Extraction Kit. Receptor amplification or capture employed the immunoSEQ multiplex PCR assay. A mixture of 60 forward primers for TCR Vbeta segments and 13 reverse primers for TCR Jbeta segments was used in the multiplex PCR. The CDR3 region of rearranged TCR beta genes was amplified from genomic DNA with a multiplex PCR assay. The amplified TCR beta libraries were sequenced on the Illumina HiSeq System as 87-base-pair reads. From the authors' description of their analysis: Across the 640 or so repertoires, a later analysis counted tens of millions of unique TCR beta chains, about 10 million of which were shared by at least two donors. Raw reads were error-corrected and collapsed into unique sequences with a nearest-neighbor algorithm that merged closely related sequences to remove PCR and sequencing errors. Alignment of CDR3 sequences to IMGT reference sequences was used to assign V, D and J gene segments. For a sequence to be retained, at least a six-nucleotide match to both a V gene segment and a J gene segment was required. A rearrangement was called productive if the CDR3 had no stop codons and remained in frame with V and J, and every other rearrangement was called non-productive. CDR3 was defined by IMGT convention, running from the second conserved V-encoded cysteine to the conserved J-encoded phenylalanine. The earlier analysis of 500 to 750 of the donors excluded any sequence lacking an unambiguous match to a single V gene segment. An earlier analysis of 587 of the donors classified V segments as functional when productive rearrangements were above 56.7% and as segregating when the standard deviation between donors was above 5%. A statistical classification framework was developed to diagnose cytomegalovirus status using the catalog of TCR beta chain sequences. A later analysis assigned V and J genes by comparing TCR nucleotide sequences with IMGT/GENE-DB human TR gene sequences. In a later analysis, CDR3 sequences and most-parsimonious VDJ recombination scenarios were assigned using the TCRdist pipeline. A later analysis defined each TCR beta chain by its CDR3 amino acid sequence plus V-gene family, and excluded reads lacking a unique V-gene family. A later analysis removed 450 to 600 highly shared, low-generation-probability nucleotide sequences to deal with suspected cross-contamination and a sequencing artifact. In a later analysis, a clonal expansion index for each public chain was calculated from normalized within-repertoire ranks of inferred template counts. Generation probabilities in a later analysis came from a VDJ recombination model fitted to out-of-frame rearrangements, and those results were checked against IGoR. A later analysis scored TCR-TCR, TCR-HLA and TCR-CMV co-occurrence with hypergeometric tests, applying a repertoire-size bias correction to TCR pairs. In a later analysis, false discovery rates were estimated by permuting HLA or CMV assignments 20 times. In a later analysis, co-occurring TCRs were grouped using DBSCAN, and TCRdist sequence similarity was added for clustering within HLA-allele-positive subsets. For co-occurrence clustering, repertoires with fewer than 30,000 or more than 120,000 public chains were excluded, along with 4 to 6 repertoires with anomalous nucleotide sharing. Entries here come from immuneACCESS through TCRdb and include only in-frame sequences with V and J called. Some clones fail to appear in such tables; in the studies checked, an unresolved V gene covers under half of the shortfall, and the cause of the remainder is unknown. That table supplies the V and J calls and clone size; D and trimming were determined from the DNA. This sample comprises over 100,000 clones, under 10% of them detected only once. Roughly 7.2% of the sample lies in the top ten.

Sequenced sample: PBMCs. This receptor was obtained from a woman aged 40 to 50 in good health and CMV-seropositive. The rearranged segments are TRBV27 and TRBJ2-5; 9 nucleotides in the junction match TRBD2. CDR3 loop: CASSLRWLAGYQETQYF. The DNA sequence is as follows: TGTGCCAGCAGTTTAAGATGGCTAGCGGGGTACCAAGAGACCCAGTACTTC.